The 32 T cell receptor beta chains below all came from one sample that was sequenced in a study of cytomegalovirus exposure and HLA in healthy donors. Generated by immunoSEQ multiplex PCR, the TCRdb table keeps only in-frame clones and is missing some. The sample holds tens of thousands of clones, 80% to 85% seen once. The source material was PBMCs. Receptors originate from a woman under 30 in good health and CMV-seropositive.

The V call is TRBV5-5, the J call TRBJ2-1, with D possibly matching TRBD2 (6 bases). Looked up from germline, CDR1 is SGHKS and CDR2 is YYEKEE (reference sequence). The CDR3 has 15 amino acids. V was shortened by 3 bases and J by 0 bases, with 10 bases between the two germline ends. The CDR3 reads CASSSEGSSYNEQFF. CDR3 coding DNA: TGTGCCAGCAGCTCGGAGGGTAGCTCCTACAATGAGCAGTTCTTC.

The chain carries TRBV29-1 and TRBJ2-2; TRBD1 matches 8 bases. Germline assignment: CDR1 SQVTM and CDR2 ANQGSEA. Trimming removed 6 bases from V and 13 bases from J; junction bases left unmatched: 19. The CDR3 runs to 15 residues. In DNA, the CDR3 is TGCAGCGTACCCCGCCGGACAGGGCAAAGTCCTCGGCTGTTTTTT. Translated, it gives CSVPRRTGQSPRLFF.

The gene calls are TRBV6-1 and TRBJ2-7, with 9 bases that match TRBD1. There are 14 residues in the CDR3. V was pared by 5 bases and J by 5 bases, with 7 bases of the junction left unmatched. Looked up from germline, CDR1 is MNHNS and CDR2 is SASEGT. The CDR3 reads CASSTPDRGHEQYF. The DNA of the CDR3 is TGTGCCAGCAGTACCCCGGACAGGGGACACGAGCAGTACTTC.

The chain has TRBV5-1 and TRBJ2-7; D gene ambiguous. The CDR3 sequence is 13 residues long. V lost 6 bases, J lost 2 bases, and 12 bases lay in between. Germline CDR1 reads SGHRS; CDR2 reads YFSETQ. CDR3: CASTPLSTYEQYF. For the CDR3, the DNA is TGCGCCAGCACGCCATTATCTACCTACGAGCAGTACTTC.

A single count supports this clone. The chain recombines TRBV18 with TRBJ1-2; 7 positions agree with TRBD1. V dropped 6 bases and J dropped 2; count of bases not matched to a gene: 12. The CDR3 totals 16 residues. Germline V gives CDR1 KGHSH, CDR2 LQKENI. CDR3: CASSPLEGAENYGYTF. The CDR3 DNA follows: TGTGCCAGCTCCCCTCTGGAGGGGGCGGAAAACTATGGCTACACCTTC.

V usage is TRBV13 and J usage is TRBJ2-7; TRBD1 might be the D (5 bases). V lost 1 base to trimming and J lost 6 bases, with 7 bases between them. Germline V CDR1 and CDR2: PRHDT, FYEKMQ (reference sequence). This CDR3 region has 12 residues. The CDR3 reads CASSLEGSEQYF. The CDR3, as DNA: TGTGCCAGCAGCTTAGAGGGGTCCGAGCAGTACTTC.

This rearrangement joins TRBV19 to TRBJ1-5, with unresolved D. The length of the CDR3 is 14 residues. Germline V gene lookup returns CDR1 LNHDA and CDR2 SQIVND (reference sequence). The ends were cut back, 3 bases at V and 0 bases at J, with 6 bases in the middle. The CDR3 sequence is CASSIDNSNQPQHF. Here the CDR3 DNA reads TGTGCCAGTAGTATCGACAATAGCAATCAGCCCCAGCATTTT.

The rearrangement uses TRBV5-4 and TRBJ2-5, with 7 positions matching TRBD2. The CDR3 length is 14 residues. V dropped 6 bases and J dropped 5; count of bases not matched to a gene: 10. From germline, CDR1 is SGHNT and CDR2 YYREEE (reference sequence). The CDR3 DNA reads as TGTGCCAGCACCCTTGGCGGGGGTCGTGAGACCCAGTACTTC. Protein product: CASTLGGGRETQYF.

This rearrangement joins TRBV28 to TRBJ2-1, with no clear D. The CDR3 is 12 amino acids. Germline V lookup: CDR1 MDHEN, CDR2 SYDVKM. The V gene lost 5 bases and the J gene lost 3 bases, with 5 bases spanning the gap. CDR3 in DNA: TGTGCCAGCAGTCTCAGCTACAATGAGCAGTTCTTC. Translated, it gives CASSLSYNEQFF.

V usage is TRBV4-2 and J usage is TRBJ1-5; D uncertain. This CDR3 spans 15 amino acids. The germline CDR1 and CDR2 sequences are LGHNA and YNFKEQ. The V end was cut by 8 bases, the J end by 0 bases, with 14 bases between. CDR3 region: CASAPQENSNQPQHF. DNA for the CDR3: TGTGCCAGCGCCCCGCAAGAGAATAGCAATCAGCCCCAGCATTTT.

The chain couples TRBV10-3 to TRBJ1-2; unclear D gene. Germline assignment: CDR1 ENHRY and CDR2 SYGVKD. There are 15 residues in the CDR3. V lost 2 bases and J 6 bases, leaving 16 bases between the germline ends. The CDR3 nucleotides read TGTGCCATCAGTGAGATAGGCGGACTAACTAATGGCTACACCTTC. Its protein product is CAISEIGGLTNGYTF.

This sequence joins TRBV4-1 and TRBJ2-1, with 11 bases matching TRBD2. This CDR3 contains 17 residues. The V segment lost 2 bases and the J segment 8 bases; nucleotides outside the gene matches: 11. Germline loops: CDR1 MGHRA, CDR2 YSYEKL. The CDR3 bases are TGCGCCAGCAGCCAAAAGTCTAGCGGGGGGCCCGAGGATGAGCAGTTCTTC. Amino acid sequence: CASSQKSSGGPEDEQFF.

The genes are TRBV10-1 and TRBJ1-1; the match to TRBD1 covers 8 bases. CDR3 size: 16 residues. V was clipped by 2 bases and J by 3 bases; unmatched bases: 8. In germline, CDR1 is WNHNN, CDR2 SYGVQD (reference sequence). CDR3 nucleotides: TGCGCCAGCAGTGAGGGGACAGGAAAGCGGTACACTGAAGCTTTCTTT. Its translation: CASSEGTGKRYTEAFF.

This clone appeared a single time. This rearrangement joins TRBV7-9 to TRBJ1-1, with 7 bases aligning to TRBD1. This CDR3 is 13 amino acids long. V lost 5 bases to trimming and J lost 8 bases; unmatched junction nucleotides: 8. Germline CDR1 reads SEHNR; CDR2 reads FQNEAQ (reference sequence). For the CDR3, the DNA is TGTGCCAGCAGCCCGACGGACAGGCACGAAGCTTTCTTT. Amino acids: CASSPTDRHEAFF.

CDR3 sequence reads: CASSPPRAPGNEQFF. In nucleotides, the CDR3 is TGTGCCAGCAGCCCCCCCCGCGCTCCGGGGAATGAGCAGTTCTTC. The rearrangement uses TRBV6-1 and TRBJ2-1, with a possible D match to TRBD2 (5 bases). Trimming took 6 bases from V and 7 from J, leaving 19 bases between them. The CDR3 is 15 amino acids. Germline V gene lookup returns CDR1 MNHNS and CDR2 SASEGT.

V gene TRBV7-7 combines with J gene TRBJ2-5, with D possibly being TRBD2 (6 bases). Germline lookup yields CDR1 SSHAT and CDR2 FNYEAQ (reference sequence). The V end was cut by 1 base, the J end by 4 bases, with 10 bases between. This CDR3 contains 14 residues. The CDR3 is CASSLEAGLETQYF. CDR3 bases: TGTGCCAGCAGCTTAGAGGCGGGGCTAGAGACCCAGTACTTC.

In DNA form, the CDR3 reads TGTGCCAGCAGCTTGAACAACAATCAGCCCCAGCATTTT. Translating gives CASSLNNNQPQHF. This chain joins TRBV5-6 and TRBJ1-5; no reliable D call. Germline loops: CDR1 SGHDT, CDR2 YYEEEE. The ends were cut back, 1 base at V and 3 bases at J, with 5 bases in the middle. The CDR3 length is 13 residues.

In its sample, this clone was seen a few times. The chain uses TRBV27 and TRBJ1-2, with TRBD1 matching 11 bases. The CDR3 loop spans 16 amino acids. V shed 3 bases, J shed 6 bases, and the junction held 9 bases outside the gene matches. Germline values: CDR1 MNHEY, CDR2 SMNVEV (reference sequence). The CDR3: CASSFQRTGGKDGYTF. CDR3 sequence (DNA): TGTGCCAGCAGTTTTCAGAGGACAGGGGGCAAGGATGGCTACACCTTC.

The chain has TRBV19 and TRBJ2-2; 8 bases agree with TRBD1. Per germline, CDR1 LNHDA and CDR2 SQIVND (reference sequence). CDR3 length equals 13 residues. The V and J ends lost 6 bases and 6 bases, in that order; junction bases with no gene match: 3. In nucleotides, the CDR3 is TGTGCCAGTAGCAGGGGGCAAGCCGGGGAGCTGTTTTTT. Its translation is CASSRGQAGELFF.

The V call is TRBV2, the J call TRBJ2-7; 10 bases line up with TRBD2. The trim removed 4 bases at V and 1 base at J, leaving 22 bases unmatched. The CDR3 has 21 residues. Looked up from germline, CDR1 is SNHLY and CDR2 is FYNNEI. The CDR3, as DNA: TGTGCCAGCAGTGGAATGGGACAGGTTTATAGCGGGGGGTCCCTTTCCTACGAGCAGTACTTC. Protein product: CASSGMGQVYSGGSLSYEQYF.

The chain couples TRBV7-6 to TRBJ1-2, with D possibly TRBD1 on 6 matching bases. Trimming shortened V by 0 bases and J by 8 bases, and 10 bases separated the two germline ends. CDR3 size: 13 residues. Looked up from germline, CDR1 is SGHVS and CDR2 is FNYEAQ. CDR3 nucleotide sequence: TGTGCCAGCAGCTTAGCTTCAGGGGACGGCTACACCTTC. Protein sequence: CASSLASGDGYTF.

The chain recombines TRBV27 with TRBJ1-3; possibly TRBD1 for D (6 bases). Trimming took 5 bases from V and 0 from J, leaving 11 bases between them. This CDR3 contains 15 residues. From germline, CDR1 is MNHEY and CDR2 SMNVEV (reference sequence). DNA of the CDR3: TGTGCCAGCAGTGCGGACAGTTACTCTGGAAACACCATATATTTT. It is translated as CASSADSYSGNTIYF.

The chain employs TRBV29-1 and TRBJ2-5; weak D call: TRBD2 (7 bases). The germline CDR1 and CDR2 sequences are SQVTM and ANQGSEA. Trimming removed 4 bases at V and 5 bases at J, with 11 bases between. This CDR3 contains 12 residues. For the CDR3, the DNA is TGCAGCGTTGGGAGGGGGGGCGAGACCCAGTACTTC. It yields the protein CSVGRGGETQYF.

The chain joins TRBV7-8 to TRBJ2-2; 10 bases fit TRBD1. V lost 5 bases and J lost 4; bases outside the gene matches: 7. The V gene's germline CDR1 is SGHVS and CDR2 FQNEAQ. The CDR3 contains 16 residues. The CDR3 here is CASSPLDRGSTGELFF. CDR3 DNA sequence: TGTGCCAGCAGCCCCTTGGACAGGGGGAGCACCGGGGAGCTGTTTTTT.

The chain recombines TRBV6-1 with TRBJ2-1; D might be TRBD2 (6 bases). The V gene's germline CDR1 is MNHNS and CDR2 SASEGT. The CDR3 loop spans 15 amino acids. Between the trimmed V and J ends, which lost 0 bases and 6 bases, there was a span of 12 bases. The CDR3: CASSEAVTRGNEQFF. The CDR3 coding sequence is TGTGCCAGCAGTGAAGCCGTGACTAGGGGCAATGAGCAGTTCTTC.

V is TRBV5-4 and J is TRBJ2-1; D is possibly TRBD2 (6 bases). V lost 6 bases to trimming and J lost 3 bases, with 19 bases between them. In germline, CDR1 is SGHNT, CDR2 YYREEE (reference sequence). The CDR3 contains 16 residues. This CDR3 is CASTLGGGRGYNEQFF. CDR3 DNA sequence: TGTGCCAGCACCCTTGGGGGAGGAAGAGGCTACAATGAGCAGTTCTTC.

The chain carries TRBV28 and TRBJ2-3; TRBD1 matches 8 bases. From germline, CDR1 is MDHEN and CDR2 SYDVKM. Trimming removed 6 bases from V and 0 bases from J; junction bases left unmatched: 8. This CDR3 has 16 residues. The DNA for the CDR3 is TGTGCCAGCAGCTCCGGACAGGGAGCTAGCACAGATACGCAGTATTTT. This gives the protein CASSSGQGASTDTQYF.

The chain uses TRBV7-9 and TRBJ1-1; 9 bases line up with TRBD1. J was trimmed by 4 bases and V by 5 bases; bases with no gene match: 5. The CDR3 totals 14 residues. Germline V gene sequence: CDR1 SEHNR, CDR2 FQNEAQ (reference sequence). CDR3 loop: CASSRQGEATEAFF. For the CDR3, the DNA is TGTGCCAGCAGCAGACAGGGGGAGGCCACTGAAGCTTTCTTT.

The chain carries TRBV14 and TRBJ2-1; TRBD2 is a possible D gene (6 bases). V was clipped by 4 bases and J by 4 bases, with 14 bases between them. Germline CDR1 reads SGHDN; CDR2 reads FVKESK. The CDR3 totals 15 residues. CDR3: CASSLSSGLYNEQFF. For the CDR3, the DNA is TGTGCCAGCAGCCTCTCATCGGGACTTTACAATGAGCAGTTCTTC.

The chain uses TRBV28 and TRBJ2-7, with 13 positions matching TRBD2. The CDR3 contains 13 residues. V shed 11 bases, J shed 7 bases, and the junction held 8 bases outside the gene matches. Germline-derived CDR1 and CDR2 are MDHEN and SYDVKM. DNA of the CDR3: TGTGCCCACGGGACTAGCGGGGAGCGGGAGCAGTACTTC. It codes for CAHGTSGEREQYF.

The chain combines TRBV4-2 with TRBJ2-7, with D perhaps matching TRBD2 (6 bases). V was shortened by 1 base and J by 4 bases, with 26 bases between the two germline ends. The germline V gene has CDR1 LGHNA and CDR2 YNFKEQ. The CDR3 length is 19 residues. The CDR3 loop reads CASSQGRVSSSLGVYEQYF. In DNA form, the CDR3 reads TGTGCCAGCAGCCAAGGGAGGGTAAGTTCTTCCCTCGGAGTATACGAGCAGTACTTC.

This chain links TRBV5-1 with TRBJ2-1; the match to TRBD1 covers 12 bases. This CDR3 has 15 amino acids. The trim removed 4 bases at V and 8 bases at J, leaving 7 bases unmatched. Germline V gene lookup returns CDR1 SGHRS and CDR2 YFSETQ. CDR3 in amino acids: CASSRTGTGGDEQFF. Written as DNA, the CDR3 is TGCGCCAGCAGCAGAACCGGGACAGGGGGCGATGAGCAGTTCTTC.